Below, one T cell receptor (beta chain) is given with its context. The data originate from a study of human T cells and chemical hapten exposure. Turning to the study itself: TCR yield per sample varied, mainly due to pooled library volumes.

Germline assignment: CDR1 SEHNR and CDR2 FQNEAQ (reference sequence). Trimming removed 6 bases from V and 10 bases from J; junction bases left unmatched: 10. CDR3 length: 14 amino acids. Time point denoted: patch test 3, about 24 weeks after DPC sensitization. Treatment given: therapeutic diphenylcyclopropenone sensitization with weekly scalp DPC. The starting material, unfractionated whole blood, was used for total RNA extraction. In the source study's methods: Between roughly 23,224 and 700,000 TCRs appeared in each sample, and the median stood at 95,638. TCRdb used MiXCR to reprocess the RACE reads, holding one entry per CDR3 protein. V and J calls and clone size were set by TCRdb, not the authors. The sample lists 80,000 to 100,000 distinct CDR3 sequences; 25% to 35% were seen once.

The sample here was whole blood, taken in connection with sensitization to the hapten diphenylcyclopropenone (DPC). The chain has TRBV7-9 and TRBJ1-4; 8 positions match TRBD1. The sequence was collected from a middle-aged man with alopecia areata. Some clones in this sample may be carry-over from other donors' samples. CDR3 loop: CASSSGTGKGKLFF. DNA for the CDR3: TGTGCCAGCAGTTCCGGGACAGGAAAGGGAAAACTGTTTTTT.